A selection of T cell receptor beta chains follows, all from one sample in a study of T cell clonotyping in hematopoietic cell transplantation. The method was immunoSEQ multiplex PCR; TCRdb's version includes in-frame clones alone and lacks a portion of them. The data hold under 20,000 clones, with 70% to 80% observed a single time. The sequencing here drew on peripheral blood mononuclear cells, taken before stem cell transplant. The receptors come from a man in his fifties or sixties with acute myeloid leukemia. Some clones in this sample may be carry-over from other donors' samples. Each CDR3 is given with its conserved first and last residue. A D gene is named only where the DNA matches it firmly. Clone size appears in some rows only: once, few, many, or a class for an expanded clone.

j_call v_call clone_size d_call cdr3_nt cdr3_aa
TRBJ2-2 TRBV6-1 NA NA TGTGCCAGCAGTGAAGGGGCTACGGACACCGGGGAGCTGTTTTTT CASSEGATDTGELFF
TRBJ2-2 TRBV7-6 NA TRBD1 TGTGCCAGCAGCGTGGGACAGGGGCCGAACACCGGGGAGCTGTTTTTT CASSVGQGPNTGELFF
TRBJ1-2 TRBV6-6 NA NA TGTGCCAGCGAAAAGCGCGGCTACACCTTC CASEKRGYTF
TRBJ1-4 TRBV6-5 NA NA TGTGCCAGCAGTTACGTGGGCGTAGCTAATGAAAAACTGTTTTTT CASSYVGVANEKLFF
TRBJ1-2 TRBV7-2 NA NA TGTGCCAGCAGCTCGAGGGGCCTACCGTGGGGCTACACCTTC CASSSRGLPWGYTF
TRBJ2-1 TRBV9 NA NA TGTGCCAGCAGCCCCTGGGGCGACACCTACAATGAGCAGTTCTTC CASSPWGDTYNEQFF
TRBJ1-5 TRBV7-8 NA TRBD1 TGTGCCAGCAGCCCCCTGGTGCCACAGGGGACGCAGCCCCAGCATTTT CASSPLVPQGTQPQHF
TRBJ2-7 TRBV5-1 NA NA TGCGCCAGCAGCCCCTCAACGGGGGAGTCCTACGAGCAGTACTTC CASSPSTGESYEQYF
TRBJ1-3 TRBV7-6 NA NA TGTGCCAGCAGTTTGCTATCTGGAAACACCATATATTTT CASSLLSGNTIYF
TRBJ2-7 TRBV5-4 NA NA TGTGCCAGCAGCCCGGGGGCCAGAACCTACGAGCAGTACTTC CASSPGARTYEQYF
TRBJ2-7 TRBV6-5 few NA TGTGCCAGCAGTGTCCGAGGGCTTACTAGATACGAGCAGTACTTC CASSVRGLTRYEQYF
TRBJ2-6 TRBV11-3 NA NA TGTGCCAGCAGCCCCGGGATGAACTCTGGGGCCAACGTCCTGACTTTC CASSPGMNSGANVLTF
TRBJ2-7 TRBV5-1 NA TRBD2 TGCGCCAGCAGCTTGGATGGGGGGGTGGACGACGAGCAGTACTTC CASSLDGGVDDEQYF
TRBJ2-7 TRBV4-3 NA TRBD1 TGCGCCAGCAGCCAAGAATTAACCGGGACAGTTGGGACCTACGAGCAGTACTTC CASSQELTGTVGTYEQYF
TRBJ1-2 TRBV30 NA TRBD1 TGTGCCTTGTCGGACAGGGTTAACTATGGCTACACCTTC CALSDRVNYGYTF
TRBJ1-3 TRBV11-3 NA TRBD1 TGTGCCAGCAGCTTATACAGGGGCATCTCTGGAAACACCATATATTTT CASSLYRGISGNTIYF
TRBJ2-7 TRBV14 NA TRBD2 TGTGCCAGCAGCCAAGCGGCGGGAGGGCCTGGCGAGCAGTACTTC CASSQAAGGPGEQYF
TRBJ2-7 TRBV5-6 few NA TGTGCCAGCAGCTCGGAATTCAGGGCTTACGAGCAGTACTTC CASSSEFRAYEQYF
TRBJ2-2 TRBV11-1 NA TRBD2 TGTGCCAGCAGCTTTGGACTAGCGGGGGGGAACACCGGGGAGCTGTTTTTT CASSFGLAGGNTGELFF
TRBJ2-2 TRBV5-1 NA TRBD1 TGCGCCAGCAGCTTGGCAGGGGACAGCGCGAACACCGGGGAGCTGTTTTTT CASSLAGDSANTGELFF
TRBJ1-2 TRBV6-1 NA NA TGTGCCAGCAGGCAAGAAGGTGCTGGCTACACCTTC CASRQEGAGYTF
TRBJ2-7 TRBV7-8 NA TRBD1 TGTGCCAGCAGCTTAAGTCAGGGGGCAGTCTACGAGCAGTACTTC CASSLSQGAVYEQYF
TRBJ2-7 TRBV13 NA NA TGTGCCAGCAGCCCGGACAGTTCCTACGAGCAGTACTTC CASSPDSSYEQYF
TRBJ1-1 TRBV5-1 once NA TGCGCCAGCAGCTTGGCGGGGATGGACACTGAAGCTTTCTTT CASSLAGMDTEAFF
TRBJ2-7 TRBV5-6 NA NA TGTGCCAGCAGCGACCGGACAGTCGCGCCTTACGAGCAGTACTTC CASSDRTVAPYEQYF
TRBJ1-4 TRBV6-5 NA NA TGTGCCAGCACCCGCTTTGGCACTAATGAAAAACTGTTTTTT CASTRFGTNEKLFF
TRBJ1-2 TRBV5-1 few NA TGCGCCAGCAGCTTGGGACCGACTAACTATGGCTACACCTTC CASSLGPTNYGYTF
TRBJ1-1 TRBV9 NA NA TGTGCCAGCAGCGTATATCAATCCATGAACACTGAAGCTTTCTTT CASSVYQSMNTEAFF
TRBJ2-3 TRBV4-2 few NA TGTGCCAGCAGCCAAGGGGGAAGCCCAGAGGATACGCAGTATTTT CASSQGGSPEDTQYF
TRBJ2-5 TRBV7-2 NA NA TGTGCCAGCAGCTTAGGGGGCTCGAAAAAAGAGACCCAGTACTTC CASSLGGSKKETQYF
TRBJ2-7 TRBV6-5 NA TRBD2 TGTGCCAGCAGTTCAATCGGGTCGGGGGGGACTTACGAGCAGTACTTC CASSSIGSGGTYEQYF
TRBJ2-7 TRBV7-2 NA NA TGTGCCAGCAGCTTAGGGGCGCTAATACCGATTTACGAGCAGTACTTC CASSLGALIPIYEQYF
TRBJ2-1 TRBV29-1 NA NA TGCAGCGTTGAGTGGGGGAAAAGCTCCTACAATGAGCAGTTCTTC CSVEWGKSSYNEQFF
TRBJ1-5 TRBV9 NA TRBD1 TGTGCCAGCAGCGGAGCGACAGGGACTCAGCCCCAGCATTTT CASSGATGTQPQHF
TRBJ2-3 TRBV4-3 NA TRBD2 TGCGCCAGCAGCCAAGGGGGTGGGAGGGTTACAGATACGCAGTATTTT CASSQGGGRVTDTQYF
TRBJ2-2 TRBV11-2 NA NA TGTGCCAGCAGCTTGCAGCCGAACACCGGGGAGCTGTTTTTT CASSLQPNTGELFF
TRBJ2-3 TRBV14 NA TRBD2 TGTGCCAGCAGCCAAGATGTCAGCGGGGACTACACAGATACGCAGTATTTT CASSQDVSGDYTDTQYF
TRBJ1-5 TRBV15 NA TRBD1 TGTGCCACCAGCATCGACAGGGGCGGTCAGCCCCAGCATTTT CATSIDRGGQPQHF
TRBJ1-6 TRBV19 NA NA TGTGCCAGTAGTCTCCAGGGGTCAAATTCACCCCTCCACTTT CASSLQGSNSPLHF
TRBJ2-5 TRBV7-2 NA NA TGTGCCAGCAGCTTCCTACTGATCCAAGAGACCCAGTACTTC CASSFLLIQETQYF
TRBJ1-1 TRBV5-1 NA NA TGCGCCAGCAGCTCGGGAATCAGGGGTGATGCTTTCTTT CASSSGIRGDAFF
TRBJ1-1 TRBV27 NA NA TGTGCCAGCAGTCCGTTACTGCGGCCCGGCACTGAAGCTTTCTTT CASSPLLRPGTEAFF
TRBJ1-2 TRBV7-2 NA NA TGTGCCAGCAGCTGGGGATCCGACAGGCCTTCACATGGCTACACCTTC CASSWGSDRPSHGYTF
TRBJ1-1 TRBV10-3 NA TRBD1 TGTGCCATCAGAGGGACAGCCCCGAACACTGAAGCTTTCTTT CAIRGTAPNTEAFF
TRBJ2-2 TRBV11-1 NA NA TGTGCCAGCAGCCCCCGAAGGGGACGCACCGGGGAGCTGTTTTTT CASSPRRGRTGELFF
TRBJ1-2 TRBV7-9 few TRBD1 TGTGCCAGCAGCTTAGGGGACAGGGGAAACTATGGCTACACCTTC CASSLGDRGNYGYTF
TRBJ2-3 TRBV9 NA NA TGTGCCAGCAGCGTATTCTTGGCTGGCGGCACAGATACGCAGTATTTT CASSVFLAGGTDTQYF
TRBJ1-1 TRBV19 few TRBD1 TGTGCCAGTAGTACAACCGGGACAGGGTGGAGTAACACTGAAGCTTTCTTT CASSTTGTGWSNTEAFF
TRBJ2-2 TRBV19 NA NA TGTGCCAGTAGTATCATGAACGGGGAGCTGTTTTTT CASSIMNGELFF
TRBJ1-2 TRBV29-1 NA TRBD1 TGCAGCGTCGTCCTGGGACAGGGGAATCATGGCTACACCTTC CSVVLGQGNHGYTF
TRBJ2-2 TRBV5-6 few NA TGTGCCAGCAGCTTGGTGGGTCCCGGGGAGCTGTTTTTT CASSLVGPGELFF
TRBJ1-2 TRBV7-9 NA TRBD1 TGTGCCAGCAGCCGGACAGGTCCCTTGGACACCTTC CASSRTGPLDTF
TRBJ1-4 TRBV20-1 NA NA TGCAGTGCTAGTTCGAATGAAAAACTGTTTTTT CSASSNEKLFF
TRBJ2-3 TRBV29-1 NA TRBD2 TGCAGCGTTGCTAGCGGGGGCACAGATACGCAGTATTTT CSVASGGTDTQYF
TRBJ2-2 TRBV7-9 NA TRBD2 TGTGCCAGCAGAATCCCACCGGGACTAGCGGGGAACACCGGGGAGCTGTTTTTT CASRIPPGLAGNTGELFF
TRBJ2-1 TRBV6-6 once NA TGTGCCAGCAGTTACGAGGTCTCAGGGAATGAGCAGTTCTTC CASSYEVSGNEQFF